This entry describes one TCR beta chain. The data derive from a study of blood T cell repertoires in COVID-19. Study context: The United States, Italy and Spain were the sources of the acute and convalescent COVID-19 samples. T cells, B-cell-depleted T cells, or PBMCs supplied cDNA or gDNA.

In the original analysis: Estimation of nucleated cell counts was performed using reference gene primer amplification. TCRdb keeps only in-frame clones here, not all; method: immunoSEQ multiplex PCR. Clone size and V and J calls were adopted from that table, with D and trimming inferred from the DNA. Of 200,000 or so clones detected, about four fifths appear once; the ten largest clones hold roughly an eighth. V was clipped by 3 bases and J by 3 bases, with 7 bases between them. The CDR3 runs to 12 residues. Germline V gene data show CDR1 as SGDLS and CDR2 as YYNGEE. The sample was peripheral blood. The clonotype originates from a woman of 80 years or more with COVID-19, enrolled during active disease. The genes are TRBV9 and TRBJ2-7; D call uncertain. The CDR3, as DNA: TGTGCCAGCAGCGGCTCTAACTACGAGCAGTACTTC. It codes for CASSGSNYEQYF. The variable domain in full, completed from reference TRBV9 and TRBJ2-7, reads DSGVTQTPKHLITATGQRVTLRCSPRSGDLSVYWYQQSLDQGLQFLIQYYNGEERAKGNILERFSAQQFPDLHSELNLSSLELGDSALYFCASSGSNYEQYFGPGTRLTVT.